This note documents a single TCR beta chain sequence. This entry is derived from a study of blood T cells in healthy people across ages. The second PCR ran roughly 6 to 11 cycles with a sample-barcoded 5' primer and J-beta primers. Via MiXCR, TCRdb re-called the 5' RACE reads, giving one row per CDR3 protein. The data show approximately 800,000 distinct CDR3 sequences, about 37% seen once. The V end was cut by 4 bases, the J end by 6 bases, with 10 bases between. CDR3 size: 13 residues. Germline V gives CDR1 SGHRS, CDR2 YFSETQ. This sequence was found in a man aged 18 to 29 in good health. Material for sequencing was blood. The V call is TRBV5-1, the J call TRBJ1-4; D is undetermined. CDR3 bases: TGCGCCAGCAGCCCCGACCTGGATGAAAAACTGTTTTTT. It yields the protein CASSPDLDEKLFF. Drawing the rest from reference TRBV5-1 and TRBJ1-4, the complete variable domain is KAGVTQTPRYLIKTRGQQVTLSCSPISGHRSVSWYQQTPGQGLQFLFEYFSETQRNKGNFPGRFSGRQFSNSRSEMNVSTLELGDSALYLCASSPDLDEKLFFGSGTQLSVL.